One sample yielded the 30 T cell receptor beta chains listed below, sequenced in a study of OX40 agonist ivuxolimab in advanced cancers. Preparation of the library involved the immunoSEQ multiplex PCR assay. In TCRdb, the immuneACCESS table is reduced to in-frame sequences with V and J assigned. These tables do not hold every clone; where another copy was compared, an unresolved V gene accounts for under half, and the others remain unexplained. For this sample there are 90,000 or so clones; around 87% appear just once. The top ten clones comprise about 4% of the sample. The sample was CD4+ or CD8+ T cells sorted from blood, taken in a trial of the OX40 agonist ivuxolimab. Receptor source: an adult with an advanced solid tumor such as melanoma, head and neck, liver or kidney cancer.

The CDR3, as DNA: TGTGCCAGCAGCCAAAGTTGGGTGGATACGCAGTATTTT. This gives the protein CASSQSWVDTQYF. The gene calls are TRBV5-8 and TRBJ2-3; D gene ambiguous. CDR3 size: 13 residues. The V end lost 4 bases, the J end lost 6 bases, and 12 bases lay between the germline ends. Germline V gene data show CDR1 as SGHTS and CDR2 as YDEGEE.

The DNA for the CDR3 is TGTGCCAGTAGTGTACTAGCGGGAGGAACCGGGGAGCTGTTTTTT. Protein: CASSVLAGGTGELFF. The rearrangement links TRBV19 to TRBJ2-2, with 12 nucleotides matching TRBD2. This CDR3 is built from 15 residues. The germline V gene has CDR1 LNHDA and CDR2 SQIVND (reference sequence). Trimming removed 5 bases from V and 5 bases from J; junction bases left unmatched: 3.

V is TRBV6-5 and J is TRBJ2-3; no firm D call. The CDR3 totals 12 residues. V gave up 5 bases and J gave up 7 bases, with 10 bases separating them. Germline values: CDR1 MNHEY, CDR2 SVGAGI. CDR3 DNA sequence: TGTGCCAGCAGTCACACGCGCTATACGCAGTATTTT. It yields the protein CASSHTRYTQYF.

V gene TRBV30 combines with J gene TRBJ1-5, with D perhaps TRBD1 (5 bases). Germline loops: CDR1 GTSNPN, CDR2 SVGIG (reference sequence). V lost 0 bases and J 2 bases, leaving 14 bases between the germline ends. CDR3 size: 16 residues. This CDR3 reads CAWSVKRTGGNQPQHF. The CDR3 DNA follows: TGTGCCTGGAGTGTGAAGCGGACGGGGGGCAATCAGCCCCAGCATTTT.

This clone was observed once. The gene calls are TRBV7-8 and TRBJ2-5; D is unresolved. V was trimmed by 1 base and J by 1 base, leaving 4 bases between them. Germline V gene data show CDR1 as SGHVS and CDR2 as FQNEAQ. The CDR3 loop spans 13 amino acids. CDR3 DNA sequence: TGTGCCAGCAGCTTAGGACTCCAAGAGACCCAGTACTTC. Translating it yields CASSLGLQETQYF.

The chain combines TRBV4-1 with TRBJ1-4; 12 nucleotides align to TRBD1. The V gene's germline CDR1 is MGHRA and CDR2 YSYEKL. The trim removed 1 base at V and 8 bases at J, leaving 14 bases unmatched. The CDR3 has 19 residues. The CDR3 DNA sequence: TGCGCCAGCAGCCAAGTTCGGGACAGGGGGCGACGGGCATGGGAAAAACTGTTTTTT. It codes for CASSQVRDRGRRAWEKLFF.

The gene calls are TRBV18 and TRBJ2-3; D call uncertain. The CDR3 extends over 15 amino acids. Germline V gives CDR1 KGHSH, CDR2 LQKENI. With 1 base removed from V and 2 bases from J, the gap between germline ends came to 10 bases. The CDR3: CASSPLGQNTDTQYF. CDR3 nucleotides: TGTGCCAGCTCACCACTGGGTCAGAACACAGATACGCAGTATTTT.

DNA for the CDR3: TGTGCCAGCAGCTTGGTGCTAAATGGCTACACCTTC. Residues: CASSLVLNGYTF. The chain couples TRBV5-5 to TRBJ1-2; D is undetermined. V was trimmed by 0 bases and J by 6 bases, leaving 6 bases between them. The CDR3 is made up of 12 amino acids. The V gene's germline CDR1 is SGHKS and CDR2 YYEKEE (reference sequence).

The chain carries TRBV29-1 and TRBJ2-2; D gene unclear. In germline, CDR1 is SQVTM, CDR2 ANQGSEA. The ends were cut back, 1 base at V and 4 bases at J, with 4 bases in the middle. This CDR3 contains 12 residues. As DNA, the CDR3 is TGCAGCGTTGAAGGTCTCACCGGGGAGCTGTTTTTT. Its translation: CSVEGLTGELFF.

The chain joins TRBV6-1 to TRBJ2-7; a weak D match, TRBD1 (6 bases). Germline CDR1 and CDR2: MNHNS and SASEGT. V lost 3 bases and J 5 bases, leaving 17 bases between the germline ends. CDR3 length: 15 amino acids. CDR3 bases: TGTGCCAGCAGTGAGGGGCCTACAGGGTTACACGAGCAGTACTTC. It encodes CASSEGPTGLHEQYF.

The chain carries TRBV30 and TRBJ1-1, with D possibly being TRBD1 (6 bases). V lost 0 bases, J lost 1 base, and 9 bases lay in between. CDR1 and CDR2 (germline): GTSNPN, SVGIG (reference sequence). CDR3 length: 14 amino acids. The CDR3 protein is CAWSVGGANTEAFF. The CDR3 nucleotides read TGTGCCTGGAGTGTTGGGGGCGCGAACACTGAAGCTTTCTTT. The full variable domain, in which reference TRBV30 and TRBJ1-1 provide the parts outside the CDR3, is SQTIHQWPATLVQPVGSPLSLECTVEGTSNPNLYWYRQAAGRGLQLLFYSVGIGQISSEVPQNLSASRPQDRQFILSSKKLLLSDSGFYLCAWSVGGANTEAFFGQGTRLTVV.

The J gene is TRBJ2-7, the V gene TRBV5-1, with a weak D call TRBD2 (6 bases). The V and J ends lost 4 bases and 3 bases respectively, with 14 bases between them. This CDR3 spans 14 amino acids. Germline CDR1 and CDR2: SGHRS and YFSETQ. The CDR3 is CASSLTTSHYEQYF. CDR3 nucleotides: TGCGCCAGCAGCCTGACAACTAGCCACTACGAGCAGTACTTC. The variable domain in full, with the rest retrieved from reference TRBV5-1 and TRBJ2-7, is KAGVTQTPRYLIKTRGQQVTLSCSPISGHRSVSWYQQTPGQGLQFLFEYFSETQRNKGNFPGRFSGRQFSNSRSEMNVSTLELGDSALYLCASSLTTSHYEQYFGPGTRLTVT.

This clone turned up a few times. A much larger clone sits a single nucleotide away, making a read error possible. The chain is built from TRBV9 and TRBJ1-5; D possibly corresponds to TRBD1 (5 bases). This CDR3 is 13 amino acids long. Trimming shortened V by 3 bases and J by 2 bases, and 6 bases separated the two germline ends. Germline CDR1 is SGDLS and CDR2 is YYNGEE. The DNA of the CDR3 is TGTGCCAGCAGCGGGGGGGGCAATCAGCCCCAGCATTTT. Translation gives CASSGGGNQPQHF.

As DNA, the CDR3 is TGTGCCAGTAGTATTGGCGGGGGGCGGGCCAACACTGAAGCTTTCTTT. This encodes CASSIGGGRANTEAFF. The V call is TRBV19, the J call TRBJ1-1, with a possible D match to TRBD1 (6 bases). The CDR3 consists of 16 residues. Per germline, CDR1 LNHDA and CDR2 SQIVND (reference sequence). The ends were cut back, 3 bases at V and 2 bases at J, with 16 bases in the middle.

In its sample, this clone was seen once. The chain recombines TRBV30 with TRBJ2-6; D might be TRBD1 or TRBD2, each matching 5 bases. Trimming stripped 4 bases from V and 0 bases from J, with 10 bases between. This CDR3 region has 15 residues. CDR1 is GTSNPN, CDR2 SVGIG, per germline (reference sequence). The CDR3 DNA sequence: TGTGCCTGGATGGGACGCCTCTCTGGGGCCAACGTCCTGACTTTC. Amino acid sequence: CAWMGRLSGANVLTF.

The chain couples TRBV5-1 to TRBJ2-5; possibly TRBD2 for D (7 bases). V lost 1 base and J lost 4, with 14 bases in between. CDR1 and CDR2 from the germline V gene are SGHRS and YFSETQ. CDR3 length equals 15 residues. The CDR3 loop is CASSLNEGGGETQYF. Here the CDR3 DNA reads TGCGCCAGCAGCTTGAATGAGGGAGGGGGAGAGACCCAGTACTTC.

The table lists this clone with many counts. The same CDR3 is also encoded by other DNA sequences in this sample. This chain joins TRBV19 and TRBJ1-1; D is possibly TRBD1 (5 bases). The CDR3 consists of 14 residues. Germline CDR1 LNHDA, CDR2 SQIVND (reference sequence). Trimming left V 3 bases short and J 0 bases short, with 8 bases between. The CDR3, as DNA: TGTGCCAGTAGTATCTCAGGGATGAACACTGAAGCTTTCTTT. Its protein product is CASSISGMNTEAFF.

In this sample, this clone turned up once. The V gene is TRBV7-6, the J gene TRBJ1-4; 9 positions match TRBD1. The CDR3 covers 17 residues. Germline V gene sequence: CDR1 SGHVS, CDR2 FNYEAQ. After removal of 3 bases from V and 2 bases from J, the junction contained 7 bases not matched to a gene. CDR3 sequence: CASSFGRTGGTNEKLFF. The CDR3 nucleotides read TGTGCCAGCAGCTTTGGTAGAACAGGGGGCACTAATGAAAAACTGTTTTTT. Filled out from reference TRBV7-6 and TRBJ1-4, the complete variable domain reads GAGVSQSPRYKVTKRGQDVALRCDPISGHVSLYWYRQALGQGPEFLTYFNYEAQQDKSGLPNDRFSAERPEGSISTLTIQRTEQRDSAMYRCASSFGRTGGTNEKLFFGSGTQLSVL.

This chain connects TRBV7-9 to TRBJ2-5, with D possibly being TRBD2 (5 bases). Germline CDR1 SEHNR, CDR2 FQNEAQ (reference sequence). V was pared by 2 bases and J by 5 bases, with 15 bases between. This CDR3 has 15 amino acids. CDR3: CASSLNSGFGETQYF. CDR3 DNA sequence: TGTGCCAGCAGCTTAAATTCGGGGTTCGGGGAGACCCAGTACTTC.

The chain recombines TRBV7-9 with TRBJ1-6; D might be TRBD1 (6 bases). V lost 5 bases and J 7 bases, leaving 15 bases between the germline ends. The CDR3 is 15 amino acids. CDR1 and CDR2 (germline): SEHNR, FQNEAQ (reference sequence). CDR3 region: CASSRSQGQNSPLHF. Written as DNA, the CDR3 is TGTGCCAGCAGCCGAAGCCAGGGGCAAAATTCACCCCTCCACTTT.

This clone is a singleton in its sample. The chain is built from TRBV6-5 and TRBJ1-2; no firm D call. The germline V gene encodes CDR1 MNHEY and CDR2 SVGAGI. The length of the CDR3 is 12 residues. Trimming removed 8 bases at V and 8 bases at J, with 15 bases between. This chain's CDR3 is CASVIAGQGYTF. In nucleotides, the CDR3 is TGTGCCAGCGTAATAGCGGGTCAAGGCTACACCTTC.

The chain couples TRBV7-2 to TRBJ2-2; 9 bases are a match to TRBD2. Trimming removed 0 bases from V and 4 bases from J; junction bases left unmatched: 0. The V gene's germline CDR1 is SGHTA and CDR2 FQGNSA. The CDR3 has 15 amino acids. This CDR3 is CASSLASGSTGELFF. The DNA for the CDR3 is TGTGCCAGCAGCTTAGCTAGCGGGAGCACCGGGGAGCTGTTTTTT.

J is TRBJ2-5 and V is TRBV15; maybe TRBD2 (5 bases). The CDR3 totals 16 residues. Germline V gene sequence: CDR1 LNHNV, CDR2 YYDKDF (reference sequence). V was trimmed by 5 bases and J by 5 bases, leaving 21 bases between them. CDR3 region: CATSEGPMGSGETQYF. CDR3 bases: TGTGCCACCAGCGAGGGCCCGATGGGTTCGGGCGAGACCCAGTACTTC.

The V call is TRBV10-1, the J call TRBJ1-2, with no clear D. This CDR3 is built from 14 residues. CDR1 WNHNN and CDR2 SYGVQD come from the germline V gene (reference sequence). V shed 3 bases and J shed 7 bases, with 15 bases lying between them. CDR3 nucleotides: TGCGCCAGCAGTGATTCTGGCGAGCCGGGTGGCTACACCTTC. Translating it yields CASSDSGEPGGYTF.

V and J are TRBV5-4 and TRBJ1-4; D call uncertain. V gave up 6 bases and J gave up 8 bases, with 14 bases separating them. In germline, CDR1 is SGHNT, CDR2 YYREEE (reference sequence). The CDR3 is 13 amino acids. Here the CDR3 DNA reads TGTGCCAGCACCACGGACTCCGGGGAAAAACTGTTTTTT. Translated: CASTTDSGEKLFF.

In this sample, this clone turned up once. The V call is TRBV19, the J call TRBJ2-3; D gene uncertain. The germline V gene encodes CDR1 LNHDA and CDR2 SQIVND (reference sequence). This CDR3 is 14 amino acids long. V dropped 4 bases and J dropped 0 bases, with 8 bases sitting between them. CDR3 amino acids: CASSTSTSTDTQYF. In nucleotides, the CDR3 is TGTGCCAGTAGTACGTCGACTAGCACAGATACGCAGTATTTT.

The chain carries TRBV5-1 and TRBJ2-2, with D possibly TRBD2 on 6 matching bases. The length of the CDR3 is 18 residues. The V end lost 3 bases, the J end lost 4 bases, and 22 bases lay between the germline ends. From germline, CDR1 is SGHRS and CDR2 YFSETQ. As DNA, the CDR3 is TGCGCCAGCAGCTCGGGGGAATCCGGCGCCTTGGGCACCGGGGAGCTGTTTTTT. As protein: CASSSGESGALGTGELFF.

This clone has just one count. This chain connects TRBV7-2 to TRBJ1-2, with D tentatively TRBD1 (5 bases). The CDR3 is made up of 13 amino acids. Germline CDR1 SGHTA, CDR2 FQGNSA. The V gene lost 5 bases and the J gene lost 5 bases, with 12 bases spanning the gap. The CDR3 sequence is CASSLQDLYGYTF. The CDR3 nucleotides read TGTGCCAGCAGCCTACAGGACTTATATGGCTACACCTTC.

The chain couples TRBV11-2 to TRBJ2-1; D call uncertain. Germline V gives CDR1 SGHAT, CDR2 FQNNGV. V was clipped by 1 base and J by 7 bases, with 11 bases between them. CDR3 length equals 14 residues. CDR3 protein: CASSLVSRLNEQFF. The CDR3 region has the DNA TGTGCCAGCAGCTTAGTATCCCGGTTAAATGAGCAGTTCTTC.

The chain uses TRBV11-3 and TRBJ2-1; D call uncertain. Trimming pared 6 bases from V and 6 bases from J, leaving 15 bases between. The germline CDR1 and CDR2 sequences are SGHNT and YENEEA. There are 14 residues in the CDR3. CDR3 loop: CASSTSGPANEQFF. Written as DNA, the CDR3 is TGTGCCAGCAGTACGTCTGGACCGGCCAATGAGCAGTTCTTC.